Following are 21 T cell receptor beta chains from one sample sequenced in a study of blood T cell repertoires in COVID-19. TCRdb keeps only in-frame clones here, not all; method: immunoSEQ multiplex PCR. The sample has about 200,000 clones, less than 90% seen once. Sequencing was performed on peripheral blood. The receptors derive from a woman in her 70s with acute or convalescent COVID-19.

The V call is TRBV28, the J call TRBJ2-3, with TRBD2 as a possible D gene (5 bases). Germline V lookup: CDR1 MDHEN, CDR2 SYDVKM. The CDR3 covers 13 residues. V lost 8 bases and J 4 bases, leaving 13 bases between the germline ends. The chain's CDR3 is CASGSGPPDTQYF. In nucleotides, the CDR3 is TGTGCCAGCGGGAGCGGCCCTCCAGATACGCAGTATTTT. Full variable domain (remainder filled in from reference TRBV28 and TRBJ2-3): DVKVTQSSRYLVKRTGEKVFLECVQDMDHENMFWYRQDPGLGLRLIYFSYDVKMKEKGDIPEGYSVSREKKERFSLILESASTNQTSMYLCASGSGPPDTQYFGPGTRLTVL.

The chain links TRBV3-1 (or the pseudogene TRBV3-2) to TRBJ1-3; 7 nucleotides agree with TRBD1. The CDR3 is 15 amino acids. Losses at the gene ends were 5 bases for V and 4 bases for J; bases not matched to a gene: 8. CDR1 is LGHDT, CDR2 YNNKEL, per germline (reference sequence). The CDR3 loop is CASSRTPTGGNTIYF. CDR3 nucleotide sequence: TGTGCCAGCAGCAGAACCCCGACAGGGGGAAACACCATATATTTT.

In its sample, this clone was seen once. The sample contains more than one DNA sequence encoding this CDR3. This chain joins TRBV18 and TRBJ2-5, with 7 bases aligning to TRBD1. V dropped 4 bases and J dropped 2; count of bases not matched to a gene: 1. Germline CDR1 is KGHSH and CDR2 is LQKENI. The CDR3 has 13 amino acids. The CDR3 reads CASSLGQQETQYF. The CDR3 region has the DNA TGTGCCAGCTCACTGGGACAGCAAGAGACCCAGTACTTC.

This clone was seen only once. The chain recombines TRBV19 with TRBJ1-5, with D possibly being TRBD1 (6 bases). The CDR3 has 13 amino acids. CDR1 LNHDA and CDR2 SQIVND come from the germline V gene (reference sequence). The ends were cut back, 2 bases at V and 12 bases at J, with 14 bases in the middle. CDR3 region: CASSIKGDGHQHF. CDR3 bases: TGTGCCAGTAGTATAAAGGGGGACGGCCACCAGCATTTT. Variable domain in full (rest from reference TRBV19 and TRBJ1-5): DGGITQSPKYLFRKEGQNVTLSCEQNLNHDAMYWYRQDPGQGLRLIYYSQIVNDFQKGDIAEGYSVSREKKESFPLTVTSAQKNPTAFYLCASSIKGDGHQHFGDGTRLSIL.

This clone was observed a handful of times. V is TRBV5-1 and J is TRBJ2-7, with a tentative D call TRBD2 (6 bases). V gave up 4 bases and J gave up 5 bases, with 13 bases separating them. CDR1 is SGHRS and CDR2 is YFSETQ in the germline V gene. The CDR3 has 13 amino acids. The CDR3 here is CASSDGSNDEQYF. The CDR3, as DNA: TGCGCCAGCAGCGACGGGAGTAACGACGAGCAGTACTTC.

The CDR3 coding sequence is TGTGCCAGCACCCTGACAGGAACAAACAGCTCACCCCTCCACTTT. Amino acids: CASTLTGTNSSPLHF. The rearrangement uses TRBV2 and TRBJ1-6; D is perhaps TRBD1 (6 bases). Germline-derived CDR1 and CDR2 are SNHLY and FYNNEI. The V end lost 7 bases, the J end lost 10 bases, and 20 bases lay between the germline ends. This CDR3 spans 15 amino acids.

The sample holds one count of this clone. The CDR3: CASSPLPDTNYGYTF. The CDR3 DNA reads as TGTGCCAGCTCACCTTTACCTGACACTAACTATGGCTACACCTTC. This chain links TRBV18 with TRBJ1-2; D is unresolved. Trimming cost V 3 bases and J 0 bases, with 11 bases left between them. This CDR3 comprises 15 residues. The germline CDR1 and CDR2 sequences are KGHSH and LQKENI. The whole variable domain, remainder taken from reference TRBV18 and TRBJ1-2, is NAGVMQNPRHLVRRRGQEARLRCSPMKGHSHVYWYRQLPEEGLKFMVYLQKENIIDESGMPKERFSAEFPKEGPSILRIQQVVRGDSAAYFCASSPLPDTNYGYTFGSGTRLTVV.

This clone was seen once. The chain carries TRBV3-1 (or the pseudogene TRBV3-2) and TRBJ2-7; the match to TRBD2 covers 7 bases. With V trimmed by 3 bases and J by 6 bases, 11 bases remained unmatched. From germline, CDR1 is LGHDT and CDR2 YNNKEL (reference sequence). This CDR3 is 15 amino acids long. DNA of the CDR3: TGTGCCAGCAGCCAGACGGGCGGGAGCATCAGCGAGCAGTACTTC. Translated: CASSQTGGSISEQYF.

This clone has just a few counts. In DNA form, the CDR3 reads TGTGCCAGCAGCTTCGGACAGAAAGAGACCCAGTACTTC. As protein: CASSFGQKETQYF. The chain is built from TRBV11-2 and TRBJ2-5, with D possibly TRBD1 on 6 matching bases. Per the germline V gene, CDR1 is SGHAT and CDR2 is FQNNGV. The CDR3 has 13 residues. V dropped 3 bases and J dropped 3 bases, with 8 bases sitting between them.

Note on this clone: Other DNA sequences of this sample code for an identical CDR3. V is TRBV27 and J is TRBJ1-5; D unresolved. The CDR3 contains 13 residues. Germline V lookup: CDR1 MNHEY, CDR2 SMNVEV (reference sequence). V shed 3 bases and J shed 7 bases, with 10 bases lying between them. CDR3 residues: CASSLGARQPQHF. CDR3 DNA: TGTGCCAGCAGTTTGGGAGCACGGCAGCCCCAGCATTTT.

The CDR3 spells CASSPRLARADTQYF. The DNA for the CDR3 is TGTGCCAGCAGCCCCCGATTAGCACGCGCAGATACGCAGTATTTT. The J gene is TRBJ2-3, the V gene TRBV11-3; D unclear. Trimming shortened V by 5 bases and J by 4 bases, and 16 bases separated the two germline ends. This CDR3 region has 15 residues. Germline CDR1 reads SGHNT; CDR2 reads YENEEA.

V gene TRBV18 combines with J gene TRBJ2-1; 7 nucleotides match TRBD2. The CDR3 extends over 17 amino acids. Germline loops: CDR1 KGHSH, CDR2 LQKENI. V lost 3 bases and J lost 1; bases outside the gene matches: 9. CDR3 loop: CASSPRVAGISYNEQFF. CDR3 nucleotides: TGTGCCAGCTCACCGCGGGTAGCGGGTATATCCTACAATGAGCAGTTCTTC.

The J gene is TRBJ1-2, the V gene TRBV28, with a tentative D call TRBD1 (5 bases). With 7 bases removed from V and 4 bases from J, the gap between germline ends came to 19 bases. This CDR3 is 15 amino acids long. Germline V gene lookup returns CDR1 MDHEN and CDR2 SYDVKM. The CDR3 reads CASTFRDLGAYGYTF. CDR3 DNA sequence: TGTGCCAGCACATTTCGAGACTTAGGGGCCTATGGCTACACCTTC.

The rearrangement joins TRBV7-2 to TRBJ1-5, with D hard to call. The V end lost 4 bases, the J end lost 5 bases, and 6 bases lay between the germline ends. The length of the CDR3 is 12 residues. The germline CDR1 and CDR2 sequences are SGHTA and FQGNSA. CDR3 in amino acids: CASSSKYQPQHF. CDR3 in DNA: TGTGCCAGCAGCTCAAAATATCAGCCCCAGCATTTT.

The chain employs TRBV5-4 and TRBJ1-6; D remains unclear. The CDR3 length is 16 residues. Germline V lookup: CDR1 SGHNT, CDR2 YYREEE (reference sequence). Trimming cost V 0 bases and J 0 bases, with 7 bases left between them. The CDR3 loop reads CASSLVTLSYNSPLHF. CDR3 coding DNA: TGTGCCAGCAGCTTGGTAACTCTCTCCTATAATTCACCCCTCCACTTT.

This chain joins TRBV5-4 and TRBJ1-6, with a weak D call TRBD1 (5 bases). Trimming stripped 5 bases from V and 10 bases from J, with 13 bases between. Germline CDR1 SGHNT, CDR2 YYREEE (reference sequence). The CDR3 has 13 amino acids. CDR3 sequence reads: CASSIRQNSPLHF. In DNA, the CDR3 is TGTGCCAGCAGTATTCGACAGAACTCACCCCTCCACTTT.

The J gene is TRBJ2-1, the V gene TRBV6-6; 8 bases line up with TRBD2. The J segment lost 6 bases and the V segment lost 5 bases, leaving 9 bases of the junction unmatched. In germline, CDR1 is MNHNY, CDR2 SVGAGI (reference sequence). CDR3 length: 15 amino acids. This CDR3 is CASSQPGLEGNEQFF. As DNA, the CDR3 is TGTGCCAGCAGTCAGCCGGGACTAGAGGGCAATGAGCAGTTCTTC.

This clone showed up just a few times. The chain carries TRBV2 and TRBJ2-5, with D unclear. Germline V lookup: CDR1 SNHLY, CDR2 FYNNEI. Between the trimmed V and J ends, which lost 4 bases and 8 bases, there was a span of 5 bases. This CDR3 is 10 amino acids long. CDR3 bases: TGTGCCAGCAGTGCTCTTACCCAGTACTTC. It codes for CASSALTQYF. The full variable domain, in which reference TRBV2 and TRBJ2-5 provide the parts outside the CDR3, is EPEVTQTPSHQVTQMGQEVILRCVPISNHLYFYWYRQILGQKVEFLVSFYNNEISEKSEIFDDQFSVERPDGSNFTLKIRSTKLEDSAMYFCASSALTQYFGPGTRLLVL.

This rearrangement joins TRBV5-4 to TRBJ2-1; D may be TRBD2 (5 bases). CDR1 and CDR2 (germline): SGHNT, YYREEE (reference sequence). V lost 3 bases and J 9 bases, leaving 10 bases between the germline ends. The CDR3 totals 12 residues. The DNA for the CDR3 is TGTGCCAGCAGCTCGCCTAGCATTGAGCAGTTCTTC. Translating it yields CASSSPSIEQFF.

This chain joins TRBV27 and TRBJ1-1, with a tentative D call TRBD1 (6 bases). CDR1 MNHEY and CDR2 SMNVEV come from the germline V gene (reference sequence). Deletions cut 4 bases from V and 2 bases from J, with 11 bases between. The CDR3 extends over 14 amino acids. The CDR3 reads CASSSWTANTEAFF. CDR3 coding DNA: TGTGCCAGCAGTTCCTGGACAGCTAACACTGAAGCTTTCTTT.

The count of this clone is one. The chain has TRBV27 and TRBJ1-2, with a possible D match to TRBD1 (5 bases). V was pared by 3 bases and J by 7 bases, with 12 bases between. This CDR3 is built from 13 residues. The germline CDR1 and CDR2 sequences are MNHEY and SMNVEV (reference sequence). This chain's CDR3 is CASSFQGMVGYTF. The CDR3 DNA reads TGTGCCAGCAGTTTTCAGGGTATGGTTGGCTACACCTTC.